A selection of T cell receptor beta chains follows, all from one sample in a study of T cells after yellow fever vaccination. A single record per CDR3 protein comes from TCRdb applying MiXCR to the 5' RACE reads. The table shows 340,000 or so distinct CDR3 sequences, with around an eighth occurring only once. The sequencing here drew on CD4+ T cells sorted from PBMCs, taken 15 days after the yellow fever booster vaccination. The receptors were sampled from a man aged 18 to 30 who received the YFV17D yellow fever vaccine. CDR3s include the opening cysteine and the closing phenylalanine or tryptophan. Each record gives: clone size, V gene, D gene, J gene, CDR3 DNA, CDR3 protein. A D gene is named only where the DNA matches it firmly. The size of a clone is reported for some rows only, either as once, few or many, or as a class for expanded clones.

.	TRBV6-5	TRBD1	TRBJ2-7	TGTGCCAGCAGTTCCCCGGGACAGGGGGAGAACGAGCAGTACTTC	CASSSPGQGENEQYF
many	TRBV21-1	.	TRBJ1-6	TGTGCCAGCAGCTTATTAACAGGGATCAATTCACCCCTCCACTTT	CASSLLTGINSPLHF
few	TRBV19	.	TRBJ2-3	TGTGCCAGTGGGGTCCGCGGAGATACGCAGTATTTT	CASGVRGDTQYF
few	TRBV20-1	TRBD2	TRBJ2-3	TGCAGTGCTATTTCTACTAGCGGGTCGAGCACAGATACGCAGTATTTT	CSAISTSGSSTDTQYF
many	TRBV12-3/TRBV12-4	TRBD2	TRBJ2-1	TGTGCCAGCGGTGATCTGGGACTAGCGGGGGCCGCTAGGTACTTC	CASGDLGLAGAARYF
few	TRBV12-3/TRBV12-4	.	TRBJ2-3	TGTGCCAGCAGTTACCGAACTAGCACAGATACGCAGTATTTT	CASSYRTSTDTQYF
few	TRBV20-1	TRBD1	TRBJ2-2	TGCAGTGCTCGAACCGGCGGGACAGGGACCGGGGAGCTGTTTTTT	CSARTGGTGTGELFF
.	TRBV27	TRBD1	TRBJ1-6	TGTGCCAGCAGTTTCCTCGACAGGGTGAATTCACCCCTCCACTTT	CASSFLDRVNSPLHF
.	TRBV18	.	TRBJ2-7	TGTGCCAGCTCACCTCTCACCTACGAGCAGTACTTC	CASSPLTYEQYF
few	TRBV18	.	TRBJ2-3	TGTGCCAGCTCACCAAATGCAGCAACCACAGATACGCAGTATTTT	CASSPNAATTDTQYF
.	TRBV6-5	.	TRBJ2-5	TGTGCCAGCAGGGTCTGGCTAGAGGAGACCCAGTACTTC	CASRVWLEETQYF
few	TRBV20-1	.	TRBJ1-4	TGCAGTGCGATTACAGGGAACAATGAAAAACTGTTTTTT	CSAITGNNEKLFF
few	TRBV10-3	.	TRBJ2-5	TGTGCCATCAGTGAGGGGGGCCAAGAGACCCAGTACTTC	CAISEGGQETQYF
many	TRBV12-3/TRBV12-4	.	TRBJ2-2	TGTGCCAGCAGTTTTTTCCAGGGAAGCACCGGGGAGCTGTTTTTT	CASSFFQGSTGELFF
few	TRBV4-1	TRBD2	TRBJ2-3	TGCGCCAGCAGCCAAGTTGCGGGGGGGTCCACAGATACGCAGTATTTT	CASSQVAGGSTDTQYF
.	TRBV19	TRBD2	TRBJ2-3	TGTGCCAGTAGCGGGACTAGCGGACTGACAGATACGCAGTATTTT	CASSGTSGLTDTQYF
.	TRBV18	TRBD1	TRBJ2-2	TGTGCCAGCTCACCAGTAGGACAGGGCACCGGGGAGCTGTTTTTT	CASSPVGQGTGELFF
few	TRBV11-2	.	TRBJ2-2	TGTGCCAGCAGCTTAGGTCCCGGGGAGCTGTTTTTT	CASSLGPGELFF
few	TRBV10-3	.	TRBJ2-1	TGTGCCATCAGTGAGTCGTGGGGGGAAGGGGAGCAGTTCTTC	CAISESWGEGEQFF
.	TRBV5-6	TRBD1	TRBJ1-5	TGTGCCAGCAGCTTACTCGACAGGGGGGCCAATCAGCCCCAGCATTTT	CASSLLDRGANQPQHF
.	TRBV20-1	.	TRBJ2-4	TGCAGTGCTAGTAACCCGGCGGGGATCAGCATTCAGTACTTC	CSASNPAGISIQYF
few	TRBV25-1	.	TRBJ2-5	TGTGCCAGCAGCCAGGGGGGCCACCAAGAGACCCAGTACTTC	CASSQGGHQETQYF
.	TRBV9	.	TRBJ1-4	TGTGCCAGCAGCACCGGACGGAACTTTGCAACTAATGAAAAACTGTTTTTT	CASSTGRNFATNEKLFF
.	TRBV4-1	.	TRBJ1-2	TGCGCCAGCAGCCGAACAACGGGAGGGGACTTCTATGGCTACACCTTC	CASSRTTGGDFYGYTF
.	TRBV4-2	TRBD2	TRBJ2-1	TGTGCCAGCAGCCAATCTAGTGGGACGGGGGGGAACAATGAGCAGTTCTTC	CASSQSSGTGGNNEQFF
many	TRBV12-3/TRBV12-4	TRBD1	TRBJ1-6	TGTGCCAGCAGTCGAACCACCCGACAGGGGAGAGGCTCACCCCTCCACTTT	CASSRTTRQGRGSPLHF
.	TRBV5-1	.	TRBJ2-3	TGCGCCAGCAGCTTGGGACAGGTCTTAGGGGATACGCAGTATTTT	CASSLGQVLGDTQYF
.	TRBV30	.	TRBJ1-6	TGTGCCTGGAATCCCCCGGGACGGTATAATTCACCCCTCCACTTT	CAWNPPGRYNSPLHF
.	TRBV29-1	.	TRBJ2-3	TGCAGCGTTGAAGAGGGTCGGGGGACGAATACGCAGTATTTT	CSVEEGRGTNTQYF
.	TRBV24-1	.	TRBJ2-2	TGTGCCACCAGTGATCCCTCGACAGGCGGCGGGGAGCTGTTTTTT	CATSDPSTGGGELFF
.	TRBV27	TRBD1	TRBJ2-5	TGTGCCAGCAGTACGAGACAGGGGAGATCAGAGACCCAGTACTTC	CASSTRQGRSETQYF
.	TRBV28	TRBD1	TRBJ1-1	TGTGCCAGCAGTTTATTCAGGGGGCGAGAGAACACTGAAGCTTTCTTT	CASSLFRGRENTEAFF
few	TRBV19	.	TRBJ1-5	TGTGCCAGTAGTCCATTCGGGACATTAAATCAGCCCCAGCATTTT	CASSPFGTLNQPQHF
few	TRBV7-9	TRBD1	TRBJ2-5	TGTGCCAGCAGTGTGGGGGACAGGCCGGGCGAGACCCAGTACTTC	CASSVGDRPGETQYF
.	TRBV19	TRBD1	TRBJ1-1	TGTGCCAGTAGCCATAGGGTGGGACAGGGGAACACTGAAGCTTTCTTT	CASSHRVGQGNTEAFF
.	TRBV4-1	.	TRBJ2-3	TGCGCCAGCAGCCAAGGAAAGGCAGATACGCAGTATTTT	CASSQGKADTQYF
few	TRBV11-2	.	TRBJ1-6	TGTGCCAGCAGCTTAGCGGCCTCCTATAATTCACCCCTCCACTTT	CASSLAASYNSPLHF
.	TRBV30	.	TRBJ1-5	TGTGCCTGGGGGGAGCGGGGCAATCAGCCCCAGCATTTT	CAWGERGNQPQHF
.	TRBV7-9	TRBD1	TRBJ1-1	TGTGCCAGCAGCTCCGGGACAGGGGGCATCACTGAAGCTTTCTTT	CASSSGTGGITEAFF
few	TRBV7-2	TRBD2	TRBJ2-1	TGTGCCAGCAGCTCCCAGGCTAGCGGGGGGACTTGGGAGCAGTTCTTC	CASSSQASGGTWEQFF
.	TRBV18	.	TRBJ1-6	TGTGCCAGCTCGCAATCTACCCAATCTTCACCCCTCCACTTT	CASSQSTQSSPLHF
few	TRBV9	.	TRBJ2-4	TGTGCCAGCAGCGTAGGATCAGGGACGGATTCCAAAAACATTCAGTACTTC	CASSVGSGTDSKNIQYF
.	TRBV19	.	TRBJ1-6	TGTGCCAGTAGTCCCCAGTCGACGGTCTTGGCCCTCCACTTT	CASSPQSTVLALHF
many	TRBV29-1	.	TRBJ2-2	TGCAGCGTTGAAGTTTACAGGGAGCTGTTTTTT	CSVEVYRELFF
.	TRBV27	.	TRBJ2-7	TGTGCCAGCAGTTTATCCCGGGGTCCCTACGAGCAGTACTTC	CASSLSRGPYEQYF